Listed here are 32 T cell receptor beta chains from one sample, sequenced in a study of blood T cell repertoires in COVID-19. Assay used: immunoSEQ multiplex PCR; TCRdb lists only in-frame clones, some missing. The sample lists about 80,000 clones, around 80% occurring once. The specimen was peripheral blood. The receptors were sampled from a man in his 60s with active or convalescent COVID-19.

The V and J genes are TRBV24-1 and TRBJ1-3, with a tentative D call TRBD1 (6 bases). With 12 bases removed from V and 0 bases from J, the gap between germline ends came to 17 bases. From germline, CDR1 is KGHDR and CDR2 SFDVKD. This CDR3 spans 15 amino acids. In DNA form, the CDR3 reads TGTGCCGCTACAGGGATGGGGCACTCTGGAAACACCATATATTTT. Protein sequence: CAATGMGHSGNTIYF.

This clone was detected once. The chain has TRBV5-8 and TRBJ1-6; TRBD1 aligns across 9 bases. Germline loops: CDR1 SGHTS, CDR2 YDEGEE. The CDR3 length is 15 residues. Germline trimming cut 4 bases from V and 8 bases from J; bases unmatched to any gene: 7. The CDR3 protein is CASSRGTGTHSPLHF. CDR3 DNA sequence: TGTGCCAGCAGCCGCGGGACAGGGACTCATTCACCCCTCCACTTT.

The genes are TRBV5-6 and TRBJ1-5, with 7 nucleotides matching TRBD1. The V and J ends lost 1 base and 4 bases, in that order; junction bases with no gene match: 5. Germline-derived CDR1 and CDR2 are SGHDT and YYEEEE. CDR3 size: 15 residues. The CDR3 loop is CASSLFQGVNQPQHF. As DNA, the CDR3 is TGTGCCAGCAGCTTGTTTCAGGGGGTGAATCAGCCCCAGCATTTT.

This chain connects TRBV18 to TRBJ1-4; TRBD1 matches at 7 bases. Germline values: CDR1 KGHSH, CDR2 LQKENI. CDR3 length equals 16 residues. J lost 8 bases, V lost 3 bases, and 12 bases had no gene match. This CDR3 reads CASSPAADRVGEKLFF. The CDR3 nucleotides read TGTGCCAGCTCACCCGCAGCCGACAGGGTAGGAGAAAAACTGTTTTTT.

The V call is TRBV7-2, the J call TRBJ2-1, with 8 bases fitting TRBD2. With 5 bases clipped from V and 2 bases from J, the junction kept 8 bases outside the gene matches. This CDR3 is built from 16 residues. Germline CDR1 and CDR2: SGHTA and FQGNSA. CDR3 sequence (DNA): TGTGCCAGCAGCCCTCCTAGCGGGCCGGCCTACAATGAGCAGTTCTTC. This codes for CASSPPSGPAYNEQFF.

The rearrangement links TRBV2 to TRBJ2-3; no clear D gene. Germline V gene sequence: CDR1 SNHLY, CDR2 FYNNEI. The V end lost 4 bases, the J end lost 2 bases, and 10 bases lay between the germline ends. CDR3 length: 14 residues. The CDR3 DNA reads TGTGCCAGCAGTGCCCCAGACAACACAGATACGCAGTATTTT. It is translated as CASSAPDNTDTQYF. The entire variable domain, with the rest obtained from reference TRBV2 and TRBJ2-3, is as follows: EPEVTQTPSHQVTQMGQEVILRCVPISNHLYFYWYRQILGQKVEFLVSFYNNEISEKSEIFDDQFSVERPDGSNFTLKIRSTKLEDSAMYFCASSAPDNTDTQYFGPGTRLTVL.

This clone came up a few times. Additional DNA sequences in this sample encode the identical CDR3. The CDR3 sequence: CSARSGHEQYF. DNA of the CDR3: TGCAGTGCTAGGAGCGGCCACGAGCAGTACTTC. The chain uses TRBV20-1 and TRBJ2-7; D may be TRBD2 (5 bases). Germline values: CDR1 DFQATT, CDR2 SNEGSKA (reference sequence). This CDR3 has 11 amino acids. V lost 3 bases, J lost 5 bases, and 8 bases lay in between.

The chain is built from TRBV5-6 and TRBJ1-1, with unresolved D. The CDR3 spans 16 residues. The V end lost 0 bases, the J end lost 0 bases, and 12 bases lay between the germline ends. Germline CDR1 is SGHDT and CDR2 is YYEEEE. The DNA for the CDR3 is TGTGCCAGCAGCTTGGTTGGCACAGTGATGAACACTGAAGCTTTCTTT. The encoded protein is CASSLVGTVMNTEAFF.

This chain links TRBV18 with TRBJ1-2; weak D call: TRBD1 (6 bases). Germline CDR1 KGHSH, CDR2 LQKENI. This CDR3 spans 14 amino acids. Trimming removed 4 bases at V and 4 bases at J, with 13 bases between. DNA for the CDR3: TGTGCCAGCTCACGTGCAGGGGAGCGCTATGGCTACACCTTC. This gives the protein CASSRAGERYGYTF.

The rearrangement uses TRBV15 and TRBJ2-2, with D possibly matching TRBD1 (5 bases). CDR3 size: 16 residues. Germline assignment: CDR1 LNHNV and CDR2 YYDKDF (reference sequence). Trimming took 0 bases from V and 2 from J, leaving 10 bases between them. CDR3 sequence reads: CATSRDSRVNTGELFF. The CDR3 DNA sequence: TGTGCCACCAGCAGAGATAGCAGGGTAAACACCGGGGAGCTGTTTTTT. The complete variable domain, with remaining parts taken from reference TRBV15 and TRBJ2-2, reads DAMVIQNPRYQVTQFGKPVTLSCSQTLNHNVMYWYQQKSSQAPKLLFHYYDKDFNNEADTPDNFQSRRPNTSFCFLDIRSPGLGDTAMYLCATSRDSRVNTGELFFGEGSRLTVL.

This chain uses TRBV24-1 with TRBJ2-3, with TRBD2 identical over 13 bases. With 5 bases clipped from V and 2 bases from J, the junction kept 6 bases outside the gene matches. Germline CDR1 reads KGHDR; CDR2 reads SFDVKD. The CDR3 totals 17 residues. CDR3 protein: CATSAGTSGTFTDTQYF. The CDR3 bases are TGTGCCACCAGTGCTGGGACTAGCGGGACCTTCACAGATACGCAGTATTTT.

This clone was detected only once. This chain links TRBV29-1 with TRBJ1-2, with D perhaps TRBD1 (5 bases). There are 14 residues in the CDR3. Germline CDR1 reads SQVTM; CDR2 reads ANQGSEA. V was clipped by 7 bases and J by 0 bases, with 15 bases between them. This CDR3 reads CSAREAGTNYGYTF. The CDR3 DNA follows: TGCAGCGCCAGGGAAGCGGGAACTAACTATGGCTACACCTTC.

This clone has more than one count but fewer than ten. J is TRBJ1-2 and V is TRBV4-2, with a tentative D call TRBD1 (6 bases). Germline V gene lookup returns CDR1 LGHNA and CDR2 YNFKEQ. Trimming left V 0 bases short and J 5 bases short, with 13 bases between. This CDR3 comprises 15 residues. The DNA of the CDR3 is TGTGCCAGCAGCCAAGAGACCAAGGGGGGGTATGGCTACACCTTC. It yields the protein CASSQETKGGYGYTF.

The V and J genes are TRBV18 and TRBJ1-1; 7 bases line up with TRBD1. The CDR3 sequence is 13 residues long. With 6 bases clipped from V and 7 bases from J, the junction kept 8 bases outside the gene matches. Germline-derived CDR1 and CDR2 are KGHSH and LQKENI. CDR3 amino acids: CASSQGTVGEAFF. DNA for the CDR3: TGTGCCAGCTCGCAAGGGACAGTAGGTGAAGCTTTCTTT.

The chain is built from TRBV18 and TRBJ2-2, with 12 bases that match TRBD2. The CDR3 totals 17 residues. The germline CDR1 and CDR2 sequences are KGHSH and LQKENI. Losses at the gene ends were 0 bases for V and 1 base for J; bases not matched to a gene: 0. In DNA, the CDR3 is TGTGCCAGCTCACCACCGGGACTAGCGGGGAACACCGGGGAGCTGTTTTTT. It codes for CASSPPGLAGNTGELFF.

The chain joins TRBV27 to TRBJ1-2, with D perhaps TRBD1 (6 bases). From germline, CDR1 is MNHEY and CDR2 SMNVEV (reference sequence). The CDR3 runs 14 residues. V lost 6 bases to trimming and J lost 4 bases, with 15 bases between them. The DNA of the CDR3 is TGTGCCAGCAGAGAAAGGGACACCAGCTATGGCTACACCTTC. Translated: CASRERDTSYGYTF.

The chain recombines TRBV6-6 with TRBJ1-2; D is perhaps TRBD1 (6 bases). The CDR3 consists of 15 residues. The germline V gene encodes CDR1 MNHNY and CDR2 SVGAGI (reference sequence). V lost 0 bases and J lost 0, with 8 bases in between. CDR3 bases: TGTGCCAGCAGTTACTCGAGACAGGCTAACTATGGCTACACCTTC. The encoded protein is CASSYSRQANYGYTF.

The chain has TRBV19 and TRBJ2-7; 7 nucleotides agree with TRBD1. The germline gives CDR1 LNHDA, CDR2 SQIVND (reference sequence). This CDR3 has 12 amino acids. V gave up 5 bases and J gave up 4 bases; unmatched junction bases: 2. The CDR3 is CASSQTGYEQYF. As DNA, the CDR3 is TGTGCCAGTAGTCAGACAGGGTACGAGCAGTACTTC.

The chain employs TRBV7-2 and TRBJ2-3; 7 bases map to TRBD2. The germline gives CDR1 SGHTA, CDR2 FQGNSA. This CDR3 is 15 amino acids long. Trimming took 2 bases from V and 4 from J; bases not matched to a gene: 6. CDR3 loop: CASSLIGGGADTQYF. The CDR3 DNA is TGTGCCAGCAGCTTAATAGGCGGGGGTGCAGATACGCAGTATTTT.

V and J are TRBV6-5 and TRBJ2-2; 8 bases line up with TRBD1. Germline CDR1 MNHEY, CDR2 SVGAGI. V dropped 8 bases and J dropped 5; count of bases not matched to a gene: 7. The CDR3 extends over 14 amino acids. The CDR3, as DNA: TGTGCCAGCGGCTTCAGGGGGCGAACCGGGGAGCTGTTTTTT. The encoded protein is CASGFRGRTGELFF.

This clone showed up just a few times. The rearrangement links TRBV6-1 to TRBJ2-4, with TRBD1 matching over 7 bases. The V gene's germline CDR1 is MNHNS and CDR2 SASEGT. The CDR3 extends over 14 amino acids. The V and J ends lost 3 bases and 9 bases, in that order; junction bases with no gene match: 8. The CDR3 nucleotides are TGTGCCAGCAGTGACCTCACAGGGGTGGGCATTCAGTACTTC. Translated, it gives CASSDLTGVGIQYF.

The chain couples TRBV27 to TRBJ1-2; the match to TRBD1 covers 9 bases. CDR1 is MNHEY, CDR2 SMNVEV, per germline (reference sequence). This CDR3 has 14 residues. V lost 5 bases, J lost 0 bases, and 1 base stayed unmatched. The CDR3 protein is CASSGQGSNYGYTF. The CDR3 DNA reads as TGTGCCAGCAGTGGACAGGGGTCTAACTATGGCTACACCTTC.

The rearrangement links TRBV6-2 or TRBV6-3 to TRBJ1-5; TRBD1 might be the D (5 bases). The CDR3 sequence is 15 residues long. The V and J ends lost 6 bases and 3 bases respectively, with 15 bases between them. Germline V gene sequence: CDR1 MNHEY, CDR2 SVGEGT. CDR3 nucleotide sequence: TGTGCCAGCAGCTCCATCAGGGTTTCCAATCAGCCCCAGCATTTT. It codes for CASSSIRVSNQPQHF.

This rearrangement joins TRBV4-3 to TRBJ1-1; D gene ambiguous. The CDR3 contains 13 residues. V was shortened by 4 bases and J by 5 bases, with 11 bases between the two germline ends. The germline V gene has CDR1 LGHNA and CDR2 YSLEER. DNA for the CDR3: TGCGCCAGCAGCCTTGAGGTGAGGACTGAAGCTTTCTTT. Its protein product is CASSLEVRTEAFF.

The CDR3 reads CASSYPERDQPQHF. The DNA of the CDR3 is TGTGCCAGCAGTTACCCGGAACGGGATCAGCCCCAGCATTTT. The rearrangement uses TRBV6-5 and TRBJ1-5; D unresolved. The CDR3 sequence is 14 residues long. Trimming cost V 2 bases and J 5 bases, with 10 bases left between them. CDR1 is MNHEY, CDR2 SVGAGI, per germline.

This rearrangement joins TRBV5-5 to TRBJ2-1; D remains unclear. The germline V gene has CDR1 SGHKS and CDR2 YYEKEE (reference sequence). V was clipped by 4 bases and J by 8 bases, with 16 bases between them. The CDR3 is made up of 14 amino acids. The CDR3 DNA follows: TGTGCCAGCAGCCTGACTCCAGACGCCGATGAGCAGTTCTTC. This encodes CASSLTPDADEQFF.

This clone was seen a few times. The V and J genes are TRBV11-2 and TRBJ2-2, with D maybe TRBD1 (6 bases). This CDR3 is 15 amino acids long. V was clipped by 2 bases and J by 4 bases, with 11 bases between them. CDR1 SGHAT and CDR2 FQNNGV come from the germline V gene. The CDR3 DNA reads as TGTGCCAGCAGCTTACGAACAGGGCTCACCGGGGAGCTGTTTTTT. It encodes CASSLRTGLTGELFF.

CDR3 nucleotide sequence: TGCAGCGGCTGGGAGAACTATGGCTACACCTTC. The encoded protein is CSGWENYGYTF. The chain combines TRBV29-1 with TRBJ1-2; D uncertain. The ends were cut back, 7 bases at V and 2 bases at J, with 8 bases in the middle. This CDR3 has 11 residues. CDR1 SQVTM and CDR2 ANQGSEA come from the germline V gene.

The chain's CDR3 is CASSWTSGTDTQYF. The DNA of the CDR3 is TGTGCCAGCAGTTGGACTAGCGGTACGGATACGCAGTATTTT. The rearrangement links TRBV6-2 or TRBV6-3 to TRBJ2-3; TRBD2 aligns across 10 bases. The V segment lost 4 bases and the J segment 6 bases; nucleotides outside the gene matches: 4. There are 14 residues in the CDR3. The germline V gene encodes CDR1 MNHEY and CDR2 SVGEGT.

This chain links TRBV5-8 with TRBJ1-5; 9 bases agree with TRBD1. The CDR3 sequence is 15 residues long. V shed 2 bases and J 4 bases; nucleotides not matched to a gene: 4. Germline V gene sequence: CDR1 SGHTS, CDR2 YDEGEE. The CDR3 loop reads CASSFGQGRNQPQHF. In DNA form, the CDR3 reads TGTGCCAGCAGCTTCGGACAGGGGAGGAATCAGCCCCAGCATTTT. Full variable domain (missing parts from reference TRBV5-8 and TRBJ1-5): EAGVTQSPTHLIKTRGQQATLRCSPISGHTSVYWYQQALGLGLQFLLWYDEGEERNRGNFPPRFSGRQFPNYSSELNVNALELEDSALYLCASSFGQGRNQPQHFGDGTRLSIL.

This clone appeared a single time. The rearrangement uses TRBV13 and TRBJ1-6; TRBD1 aligns across 8 bases. V shed 5 bases, J shed 6 bases, and the junction held 9 bases outside the gene matches. Germline assignment: CDR1 PRHDT and CDR2 FYEKMQ (reference sequence). CDR3 length equals 16 residues. CDR3: CASSLRTGRTNSPLHF. The CDR3 bases are TGTGCCAGCAGCCTTCGGACAGGGAGGACTAATTCACCCCTCCACTTT.

This chain connects TRBV6-2 or TRBV6-3 to TRBJ2-1; 8 nucleotides agree with TRBD2. Per the germline V gene, CDR1 is MNHEY and CDR2 is SVGEGT. This CDR3 has 16 residues. Unmatched junction bases numbered 12, after V lost 4 bases and J lost 7 bases. The CDR3 bases are TGTGCCAGCAGTTCCCTCGGTCCAGCGGGGGCAAATGAGCAGTTCTTC. Its translation is CASSSLGPAGANEQFF.